This T cell receptor (beta chain) was documented in a study of T-cell reconstitution after alpha-beta-depleted transplantation in children. Trimming removed 5 bases from V and 7 bases from J; junction bases left unmatched: 5. The CDR3 covers 12 residues. As it was prepared, the TCRbeta library received unique molecular identifiers. TCRdb used MiXCR to reprocess the PCR reads, holding one entry per CDR3 protein. Altogether 330,000 or so distinct CDR3 sequences are present, 10% to 13% being singletons, with the ten largest covering around 2.3%. The clonotype originates from a human donor who donated a stem cell graft to a child with acute lymphoblastic leukemia. Specimen: PBMCs from the stem cell graft donor, collected from the stem cell graft. The chain carries TRBV12-3 or TRBV12-4 and TRBJ2-7; 7 nucleotides match TRBD1. In nucleotides, the CDR3 is TGTGCCAGCAGTCGGGACAGCCGTGAGCAGTACTTC. Its protein product is CASSRDSREQYF.